These 28 T cell receptor beta chains share one sample of origin, sequenced in a study of metastatic and nonmetastatic thyroid tumors. Thyroid surgery took place with no prior treatment in any patient. TCRdb reprocessed the PCR reads via MiXCR. The sample yields about 15,000 clones, roughly a fifth seen once. The specimen was blood. The receptors derive from a female donor with papillary thyroid cancer or a benign thyroid nodule (not recorded which). Some clones in this sample may be carry-over from other donors' samples.

This clone was observed many times. The chain is built from TRBV5-1 and TRBJ2-7, with unresolved D. Per the germline V gene, CDR1 is SGHRS and CDR2 is YFSETQ. Trimming took off 0 bases at V and 0 bases at J, with 7 bases between the two ends. The CDR3 has 14 residues. The CDR3 spells CASSLDGGSYEQYF. The CDR3 nucleotides are TGCGCCAGCAGCTTGGACGGCGGCTCCTACGAGCAGTACTTC.

In its sample, this clone was seen a few times. The chain combines TRBV20-1 with TRBJ1-2; 8 nucleotides line up with TRBD1. V trimming: 6 bases; J trimming: 4 bases; junction bases outside the gene matches: 13. The germline V gene has CDR1 DFQATT and CDR2 SNEGSKA (reference sequence). There are 15 residues in the CDR3. The CDR3: CSATPGQEVIYGYTF. In nucleotides, the CDR3 is TGCAGTGCAACCCCGGGACAGGAAGTTATCTATGGCTACACCTTC.

This clone was seen many times. Being one base from a much bigger clone, this may be a read error. This rearrangement joins TRBV9 to TRBJ2-1; D is ambiguous. The CDR3 extends over 14 amino acids. In germline, CDR1 is SGDLS, CDR2 YYNGEE. V shed 6 bases and J shed 5 bases, with 15 bases lying between them. In nucleotides, the CDR3 is TGTGCCAGCAACAAAAGACCAGCCAACAATGAGCAGTTCTTC. Translating it yields CASNKRPANNEQFF.

This clone appeared a few times. One junction end does not reproduce the germline sequence, and a read error may be involved. The chain recombines TRBV6-4 with TRBJ2-1; D call uncertain. Germline lookup yields CDR1 MRHNA and CDR2 SNTAGT. The CDR3 is made up of 14 amino acids. The CDR3 is CANSAFFGSNEQFF. Written as DNA, the CDR3 is TGTGCCAACAGTGCTTTTTTTGGAAGTAATGAGCAGTTCTTC.

There are many counts of this clone. A read error is possible here, since a much larger clone lies one base away. V gene TRBV2 combines with J gene TRBJ1-5; D gene unclear. This CDR3 has 16 residues. Germline loops: CDR1 SNHLY, CDR2 FYNNEI. Deletions cut 3 bases from V and 0 bases from J, with 12 bases between. CDR3 bases: TGTGCCAGCAGTGAGCCTACAGTAAATAGCAATCAGCCCCAGCATTTT. It encodes CASSEPTVNSNQPQHF. Together with reference TRBV2 and TRBJ1-5, the CDR3 gives the full variable domain: EPEVTQTPSHQVTQMGQEVILRCVPISNHLYFYWYRQILGQKVEFLVSFYNNEISEKSEIFDDQFSVERPDGSNFTLKIRSTKLEDSAMYFCASSEPTVNSNQPQHFGDGTRLSIL.

The table lists this clone with many counts. In DNA form, the CDR3 reads TGTGCCAGCAGCTTAATTAGGTGGGACGCAAACAATGAGCAGTTCTTC. This translates into CASSLIRWDANNEQFF. J is TRBJ2-1 and V is TRBV7-6; D is tentatively TRBD1 or TRBD2 (5 bases each). The CDR3 covers 16 residues. Per germline, CDR1 SGHVS and CDR2 FNYEAQ. The V end lost 2 bases, the J end lost 5 bases, and 16 bases lay between the germline ends.

The chain combines TRBV6-6 with TRBJ1-2; 7 nucleotides agree with TRBD1. The CDR3 sequence is 14 residues long. The germline V gene encodes CDR1 MNHNY and CDR2 SVGAGI (reference sequence). Trimming cost V 2 bases and J 6 bases; bases outside gene matches: 6. The CDR3 DNA reads TGTGCCAGCAGTTACGGGACAGATCCTGATGGCTACACCTTC. Its protein is CASSYGTDPDGYTF.

The chain joins TRBV5-5 to TRBJ1-5, with 8 bases matching TRBD1. Losses at the gene ends were 0 bases for V and 6 bases for J; bases not matched to a gene: 5. This CDR3 contains 15 residues. Germline CDR1 is SGHKS and CDR2 is YYEKEE (reference sequence). The CDR3 loop reads CASSLVDRATQPQHF. CDR3 coding DNA: TGTGCCAGCAGCTTGGTGGACAGGGCTACTCAGCCCCAGCATTTT.

As regards this clone: Compared with germline, one end of the junction differs, possibly owing to a read error. The V gene is TRBV5-1, the J gene TRBJ2-3; a possible D gene is TRBD1 (5 bases). CDR3 length: 14 residues. The germline V gene encodes CDR1 SGHRS and CDR2 YFSETQ. Written as DNA, the CDR3 is TGCGCCAGCATCCCCGACGACAGCATAGATACGCAGTATTTT. This encodes CASIPDDSIDTQYF.

This clone was counted ten times or more. The chain combines TRBV7-2 with TRBJ2-1; TRBD2 aligns across 9 bases. The ends lost 7 bases at V and 10 bases at J; junction bases unmatched: 14. The CDR3 loop spans 15 amino acids. Germline CDR1 reads SGHTA; CDR2 reads FQGNSA. CDR3 sequence (DNA): TGTGCCAGCACTTGGCCCTCTAGCGGGATGGGGGAGCAGTTCTTC. This translates into CASTWPSSGMGEQFF.

This sequence joins TRBV30 and TRBJ2-6, with D unresolved. V gave up 4 bases and J gave up 2 bases, with 3 bases separating them. This CDR3 comprises 12 residues. The germline gives CDR1 GTSNPN, CDR2 SVGIG (reference sequence). This CDR3 reads CAWTTGANVLTF. As DNA, the CDR3 is TGTGCCTGGACGACTGGGGCCAACGTCCTGACTTTC. The whole variable domain, remainder taken from reference TRBV30 and TRBJ2-6, is SQTIHQWPATLVQPVGSPLSLECTVEGTSNPNLYWYRQAAGRGLQLLFYSVGIGQISSEVPQNLSASRPQDRQFILSSKKLLLSDSGFYLCAWTTGANVLTFGAGSRLTVL.

In this sample, this clone turned up many times. The V gene is TRBV12-3 or TRBV12-4, the J gene TRBJ2-5, with a weak D call TRBD1 (6 bases). This CDR3 has 14 residues. Trimming left V 7 bases short and J 4 bases short, with 16 bases between. CDR3 protein: CASTKGVVPETQYF. The CDR3 coding sequence is TGTGCCAGCACTAAGGGGGTCGTCCCAGAGACCCAGTACTTC.

This rearrangement joins TRBV2 to TRBJ2-7; D unresolved. V was shortened by 6 bases and J by 4 bases, with 16 bases between the two germline ends. The CDR3 covers 14 residues. Germline V gives CDR1 SNHLY, CDR2 FYNNEI. CDR3 nucleotide sequence: TGTGCCAGCAGCGGTTCGAGAAAACTATACGAGCAGTACTTC. Translating gives CASSGSRKLYEQYF.

This clone was seen ten or more times. Here the CDR3 DNA reads TGTGCCAGCAGACGGGACTTAGATCTTTCACCCCTCCACTTT. Its translation is CASRRDLDLSPLHF. The chain uses TRBV5-4 and TRBJ1-6; D possibly corresponds to TRBD1 (5 bases). V was clipped by 5 bases and J by 9 bases, with 15 bases between them. Germline V CDR1 and CDR2: SGHNT, YYREEE (reference sequence). The CDR3 runs 14 residues.

This clone appeared many times. The same CDR3 also results from other DNA sequences found in this sample. The V call is TRBV20-1, the J call TRBJ1-1, with D maybe TRBD1 (6 bases). Germline CDR1 DFQATT, CDR2 SNEGSKA (reference sequence). Trimming removed 5 bases from V and 3 bases from J, with 16 bases in between. The CDR3 runs 14 residues. The CDR3 DNA reads TGCAGTGCTCCCCGGGGGGGGCAAGACACTGAAGCTTTCTTT. Protein sequence: CSAPRGGQDTEAFF.

This clone was counted at least ten times. The sample carries other DNA sequences with the same CDR3. This chain joins TRBV11-1 and TRBJ2-1, with 7 nucleotides matching TRBD2. With 5 bases clipped from V and 7 bases from J, the junction kept 20 bases outside the gene matches. The CDR3 is made up of 18 amino acids. CDR1 is SGHAT, CDR2 FQDESV, per germline (reference sequence). CDR3 amino acids: CASSAYVGAGVNRNEQFF. In DNA, the CDR3 is TGTGCCAGCAGCGCATACGTTGGGGCGGGAGTTAATAGGAATGAGCAGTTCTTC.

The CDR3 region has the DNA TGTGCCAGCAGCCGTCGACAGGGAACCAGCGATGAGCAGTACTTC. Encoded protein: CASSRRQGTSDEQYF. The J gene is TRBJ2-7, the V gene TRBV11-2; 7 bases align to TRBD1. Trimming removed 5 bases from V and 7 bases from J; junction bases left unmatched: 14. CDR1 SGHAT and CDR2 FQNNGV come from the germline V gene. The CDR3 consists of 15 residues.

The table lists this clone with many counts. Given a much more abundant clone one base away, this may be a read error. This chain links TRBV7-9 with TRBJ2-3, with a weak D call TRBD1 (5 bases). Germline V gene lookup returns CDR1 SEHNR and CDR2 FQNEAQ (reference sequence). This CDR3 has 12 residues. Trimming took off 4 bases at V and 14 bases at J, with 16 bases between the two ends. CDR3: CASSSGQYRRYF. The CDR3 nucleotides read TGTGCCAGCAGCTCTGGACAATACCGGCGGTATTTT.

This chain links TRBV11-2 with TRBJ2-7; D not certain. Trimming took off 1 base at V and 6 bases at J, with 7 bases between the two ends. The CDR3 has 12 amino acids. Germline CDR1 and CDR2: SGHAT and FQNNGV. The CDR3 region has the DNA TGTGCCAGCAGCTTAGTGGTCGGCGAGCAGTACTTC. It encodes CASSLVVGEQYF.

This sequence joins TRBV4-1 and TRBJ1-1, with D possibly TRBD1 on 5 matching bases. V was pared by 4 bases and J by 4 bases, with 16 bases between. This CDR3 contains 15 residues. CDR1 and CDR2 (germline): MGHRA, YSYEKL. The CDR3 DNA sequence: TGCGCCAGCAGCCCGAGGGGTGGCCCCCGCACTGAAGCTTTCTTT. As protein: CASSPRGGPRTEAFF.

The chain links TRBV20-1 to TRBJ2-1; D not resolved. In germline, CDR1 is DFQATT, CDR2 SNEGSKA (reference sequence). This CDR3 spans 14 amino acids. Between the trimmed V and J ends, which lost 4 bases and 3 bases, there was a span of 13 bases. The CDR3 protein is CSAIGSFIYNEQFF. In DNA, the CDR3 is TGCAGTGCTATCGGTAGCTTTATCTACAATGAGCAGTTCTTC.

This clone is medium-sized (0.01 to 0.1%) within its sample. The CDR3 spells CASSGFGSGQYEQYF. The CDR3, as DNA: TGCGCCAGCAGTGGGTTTGGTAGCGGCCAATACGAGCAGTACTTC. The chain links TRBV10-1 to TRBJ2-7, with D possibly being TRBD2 (6 bases). The CDR3 has 15 residues. Germline lookup yields CDR1 WNHNN and CDR2 SYGVQD (reference sequence). Trimming took 4 bases from V and 4 from J, leaving 17 bases between them.

This clone is labeled medium-sized (0.01 to 0.1%). The chain's CDR3 is CASSSTSSTGELFF. CDR3 DNA sequence: TGTGCCAGCAGCAGCACTTCGTCCACCGGGGAGCTGTTTTTT. The chain links TRBV6-1 to TRBJ2-2; the D is unclear. Trimming removed 6 bases from V and 4 bases from J, with 12 bases in between. The CDR3 runs 14 residues. Germline assignment: CDR1 MNHNS and CDR2 SASEGT.

The table lists this clone with a few counts. The V gene is TRBV28, the J gene TRBJ2-7, with 12 bases matching TRBD2. The CDR3 contains 15 residues. With V trimmed by 7 bases and J by 7 bases, 11 bases remained unmatched. Germline CDR1 and CDR2: MDHEN and SYDVKM. CDR3 sequence reads: CASTLATSGSGEQYF. The CDR3 nucleotides read TGTGCCAGCACCCTTGCGACTAGCGGGAGCGGGGAGCAGTACTTC. Full variable domain (remainder filled in from reference TRBV28 and TRBJ2-7): DVKVTQSSRYLVKRTGEKVFLECVQDMDHENMFWYRQDPGLGLRLIYFSYDVKMKEKGDIPEGYSVSREKKERFSLILESASTNQTSMYLCASTLATSGSGEQYFGPGTRLTVT.

This clone is labeled medium-sized. J is TRBJ2-3 and V is TRBV15, with D tentatively TRBD2 (6 bases). Trimming cost V 1 base and J 6 bases, with 20 bases left between them. The CDR3 is 17 residues long. Germline V lookup: CDR1 LNHNV, CDR2 YYDKDF (reference sequence). The CDR3 bases are TGTGCCACCAGCAGAGGGGGGGACCTAGGGGCATGGGATACGCAGTATTTT. Translated: CATSRGGDLGAWDTQYF.

This clone ranks as medium-sized (0.01 to 0.1%). The chain joins TRBV6-1 to TRBJ2-7, with 10 bases that match TRBD1. V lost 5 bases to trimming and J lost 3 bases; unmatched junction nucleotides: 1. CDR1 and CDR2 (germline): MNHNS, SASEGT. The CDR3 covers 13 residues. This chain's CDR3 is CASSWTGGYEQYF. In DNA form, the CDR3 reads TGTGCCAGCAGTTGGACAGGGGGCTACGAGCAGTACTTC.

V and J are TRBV19 and TRBJ2-7; D gene uncertain. CDR1 is LNHDA, CDR2 SQIVND, per germline (reference sequence). There are 14 residues in the CDR3. V was trimmed by 7 bases and J by 3 bases, leaving 16 bases between them. The CDR3 region is CASTPQAGIYEQYF. As DNA, the CDR3 is TGTGCCAGTACCCCCCAAGCCGGAATCTACGAGCAGTACTTC. The whole variable domain, remainder taken from reference TRBV19 and TRBJ2-7, is DGGITQSPKYLFRKEGQNVTLSCEQNLNHDAMYWYRQDPGQGLRLIYYSQIVNDFQKGDIAEGYSVSREKKESFPLTVTSAQKNPTAFYLCASTPQAGIYEQYFGPGTRLTVT.

By sample fraction, this clone is medium-sized. The chain has TRBV6-1 and TRBJ2-7, with TRBD2 matching over 9 bases. In germline, CDR1 is MNHNS, CDR2 SASEGT. The J segment lost 1 base and the V segment lost 7 bases, leaving 8 bases of the junction unmatched. The CDR3 has 15 residues. In DNA, the CDR3 is TGTGCCAGCACCACCATAGCGGGAGAATCCTACGAGCAGTACTTC. Protein sequence: CASTTIAGESYEQYF.